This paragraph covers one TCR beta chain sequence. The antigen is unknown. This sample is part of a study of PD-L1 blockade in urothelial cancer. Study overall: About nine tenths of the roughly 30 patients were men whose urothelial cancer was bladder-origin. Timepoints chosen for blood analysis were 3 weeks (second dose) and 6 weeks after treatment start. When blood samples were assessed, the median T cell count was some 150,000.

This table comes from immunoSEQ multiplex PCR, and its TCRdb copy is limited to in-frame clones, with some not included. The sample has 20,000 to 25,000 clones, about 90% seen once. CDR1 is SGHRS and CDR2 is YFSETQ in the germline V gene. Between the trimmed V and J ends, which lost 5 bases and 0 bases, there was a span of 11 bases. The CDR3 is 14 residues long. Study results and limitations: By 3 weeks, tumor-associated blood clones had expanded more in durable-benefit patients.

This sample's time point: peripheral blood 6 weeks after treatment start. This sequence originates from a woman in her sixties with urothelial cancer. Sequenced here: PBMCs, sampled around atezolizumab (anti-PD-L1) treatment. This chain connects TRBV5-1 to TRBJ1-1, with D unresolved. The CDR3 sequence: CASREVSMNTEAFF. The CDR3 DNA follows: TGCGCCAGCAGAGAAGTAAGCATGAACACTGAAGCTTTCTTT.